This TCR beta chain was retrieved from a study of cytomegalovirus exposure and HLA in healthy donors. Study-wide context: Genotyping showed 75% to 90% of about 370 donors falling in the Caucasian-associated ancestry cluster. Overall study results and limits: In most subjects, TCR beta sequences reportedly gave accurate predictions of HLA-A and HLA-B alleles. Researchers reported in a later analysis that common viral pathogens appeared linked to several top clusters.

For this clone: Its matching antigen is unknown.

60 Vbeta and 13 Jbeta primers were used in PCR. Original analysis: Roughly 73 million unique TCR beta chains, 10 million to 13 million of them shared, were counted by a later analysis. Assay used: immunoSEQ multiplex PCR; TCRdb lists only in-frame clones, some missing. That table is the source of V, J and clone size, and D and trimming were worked out from the DNA. The profile shows roughly 140,000 clones, roughly 80% of them singletons. The CDR3 totals 15 residues. With 4 bases removed from V and 2 bases from J, the gap between germline ends came to 13 bases. CDR1 is SGHNT, CDR2 YYREEE, per germline (reference sequence).

Material for sequencing was PBMCs. The gene calls are TRBV5-4 and TRBJ2-1, with D possibly being TRBD2 (5 bases). The TCR originated in a boy between 2 and 15 years old in good health and CMV-seronegative. CDR3 protein: CASSMRAQPYNEQFF. Here the CDR3 DNA reads TGTGCCAGCAGCATGAGGGCCCAACCCTACAATGAGCAGTTCTTC.